A single sample gave rise to the 20 T cell receptor beta chains below, sequenced in a study of technical replicates of blood from several donors. The data were produced by immunoSEQ multiplex PCR, yet TCRdb's version contains in-frame clones alone and is incomplete. The table lists around 70,000 clones, 95% of them singletons, with 0.2% to 0.3% in the top ten. Material for sequencing was T cells isolated from PBMCs. The receptors come from a human donor in good health.

J is TRBJ1-2 and V is TRBV12-5, with D unresolved. Between the trimmed V and J ends, which lost 1 base and 7 bases, there was a span of 4 bases. Germline CDR1 LGHNT, CDR2 FRNRAP. This CDR3 spans 11 amino acids. The chain's CDR3 is CASGLALGYTF. The CDR3 bases are TGTGCTAGTGGTTTGGCTCTTGGCTACACCTTC.

The CDR3 protein is CASSTGLDPYNEQFF. CDR3 sequence (DNA): TGTGCCAGCAGCACCGGACTAGATCCTTACAATGAGCAGTTCTTC. The chain recombines TRBV5-4 with TRBJ2-1; 7 bases match TRBD2. Germline V gene data show CDR1 as SGHNT and CDR2 as YYREEE (reference sequence). V dropped 4 bases and J dropped 4; count of bases not matched to a gene: 8. This CDR3 is built from 15 residues.

V is TRBV10-3 and J is TRBJ1-4, with unresolved D. CDR1 and CDR2 (germline): ENHRY, SYGVKD. The CDR3 loop spans 14 amino acids. With 0 bases removed from V and 7 bases from J, the gap between germline ends came to 9 bases. The CDR3 DNA is TGTGCCATCAGTGAGTCGAGAGATATTGAAAAACTGTTTTTT. Protein sequence: CAISESRDIEKLFF.

The chain employs TRBV28 and TRBJ2-7; 7 positions agree with TRBD2. The CDR3 is made up of 15 amino acids. Germline CDR1 reads MDHEN; CDR2 reads SYDVKM. The V segment lost 6 bases and the J segment 5 bases; nucleotides outside the gene matches: 13. The CDR3 protein is CASSSPPGGLHEQYF. The CDR3 DNA reads as TGTGCCAGCAGCTCCCCGCCGGGAGGCCTCCACGAGCAGTACTTC.

This chain connects TRBV6-1 to TRBJ1-1; no reliable D call. Between the trimmed V and J ends, which lost 8 bases and 0 bases, there was a span of 16 bases. The CDR3 is 15 amino acids. Germline CDR1 reads MNHNS; CDR2 reads SASEGT. CDR3 nucleotides: TGTGCCAGCTTGGGGATGGGGAGCATGAACACTGAAGCTTTCTTT. As protein: CASLGMGSMNTEAFF.

The chain employs TRBV5-1 and TRBJ2-3; 16 bases fit TRBD2. V lost 3 bases, J lost 4 bases, and 8 bases stayed unmatched. The CDR3 contains 18 residues. Germline V gene sequence: CDR1 SGHRS, CDR2 YFSETQ. CDR3 sequence reads: CASSYIGTSGGASDTQYF. The CDR3 DNA is TGCGCCAGCAGCTACATTGGGACTAGCGGGGGGGCCTCAGATACGCAGTATTTT.

This chain links TRBV19 with TRBJ2-4; 9 nucleotides agree with TRBD2. This CDR3 contains 14 residues. The ends lost 2 bases at V and 9 bases at J; junction bases unmatched: 5. Germline V gene lookup returns CDR1 LNHDA and CDR2 SQIVND (reference sequence). For the CDR3, the DNA is TGTGCCAGTAGTATACAGGGAGCGGGGGGCATTCAGTACTTC. The encoded protein is CASSIQGAGGIQYF. Supplemented by reference TRBV19 and TRBJ2-4, the full variable domain reads DGGITQSPKYLFRKEGQNVTLSCEQNLNHDAMYWYRQDPGQGLRLIYYSQIVNDFQKGDIAEGYSVSREKKESFPLTVTSAQKNPTAFYLCASSIQGAGGIQYFGAGTRLSVL.

This clone was observed once. V is TRBV15 and J is TRBJ2-7; possible D gene TRBD2, 7 bases. Trimming cost V 3 bases and J 0 bases, with 12 bases left between them. There are 15 residues in the CDR3. Germline values: CDR1 LNHNV, CDR2 YYDKDF (reference sequence). DNA for the CDR3: TGTGCCACCAGCAGTGGGGGGGCCGACTCCTACGAGCAGTACTTC. Translated, it gives CATSSGGADSYEQYF.

The chain joins TRBV4-2 to TRBJ2-4; TRBD1 is a possible D gene (6 bases). CDR1 and CDR2 from the germline V gene are LGHNA and YNFKEQ. The V and J ends lost 0 bases and 4 bases respectively, with 19 bases between them. This CDR3 spans 18 amino acids. DNA for the CDR3: TGTGCCAGCAGCCAAGATCAAACAGGGCCGACTACTAAAAACATTCAGTACTTC. It is translated as CASSQDQTGPTTKNIQYF.

For the CDR3, the DNA is TGTGCCTGGAGTTTGGGATCTAGCGTTAGCAATCAGCCCCAGCATTTT. Amino acid sequence: CAWSLGSSVSNQPQHF. The chain is built from TRBV30 and TRBJ1-5; D remains unclear. Germline V gene data show CDR1 as GTSNPN and CDR2 as SVGIG (reference sequence). The CDR3 runs 16 residues. V lost 2 bases and J 0 bases, leaving 14 bases between the germline ends.

The chain has TRBV5-6 and TRBJ2-5; the D gene is possibly TRBD1 (5 bases). CDR1 and CDR2 (germline): SGHDT, YYEEEE. The CDR3 runs 14 residues. Trimming shortened V by 1 base and J by 3 bases, and 10 bases separated the two germline ends. The CDR3 loop is CASSLRGREETQYF. CDR3 bases: TGTGCCAGCAGCTTGAGGGGTAGGGAAGAGACCCAGTACTTC.

The gene calls are TRBV15 and TRBJ1-1, with D perhaps matching TRBD1 (6 bases). Germline V gene data show CDR1 as LNHNV and CDR2 as YYDKDF (reference sequence). V was clipped by 3 bases and J by 6 bases, with 11 bases between them. CDR3 length: 13 residues. CDR3: CATSRDRKSEAFF. The CDR3 coding sequence is TGTGCCACCAGCAGGGACAGAAAGTCTGAAGCTTTCTTT.

The chain carries TRBV19 and TRBJ1-5; 7 bases align to TRBD1. CDR1 LNHDA and CDR2 SQIVND come from the germline V gene (reference sequence). J gave up 0 bases and V 7 bases, and 9 bases lay outside the gene matches. The CDR3 is 16 amino acids. The CDR3 region is CASIDRAYYSNQPQHF. In DNA, the CDR3 is TGTGCCAGTATCGACAGGGCGTACTATAGCAATCAGCCCCAGCATTTT.

This chain joins TRBV4-2 and TRBJ1-5; maybe TRBD1 (6 bases). V was cut by 4 bases and J by 4 bases, with 17 bases left in between. This CDR3 is built from 16 residues. CDR1 is LGHNA and CDR2 is YNFKEQ in the germline V gene. The DNA for the CDR3 is TGTGCCAGCAGCCGAAAACAGGGAGAAATAAATCAGCCCCAGCATTTT. This sequence encodes CASSRKQGEINQPQHF.

The rearrangement links TRBV6-1 to TRBJ1-5; tentatively, D is TRBD1 (6 bases). V lost 6 bases to trimming and J lost 1 base, with 13 bases between them. The length of the CDR3 is 15 residues. Looked up from germline, CDR1 is MNHNS and CDR2 is SASEGT. The CDR3 nucleotides are TGTGCCAGCAGAAAACAGGGACCAAGCAATCAGCCCCAGCATTTT. It translates to CASRKQGPSNQPQHF.

The gene calls are TRBV11-2 and TRBJ2-7, with 8 bases fitting TRBD1. The CDR3 covers 15 residues. Germline CDR1 and CDR2: SGHAT and FQNNGV. V trimming: 4 bases; J trimming: 4 bases; junction bases outside the gene matches: 9. The CDR3 bases are TGTGCCAGCAGCTCACGGACAGGGCGGTTGTACGAGCAGTACTTC. It is translated as CASSSRTGRLYEQYF.

The genes are TRBV7-6 and TRBJ2-7; 7 positions agree with TRBD2. CDR1 is SGHVS, CDR2 FNYEAQ, per germline. The V segment lost 5 bases and the J segment 2 bases; nucleotides outside the gene matches: 6. The CDR3 extends over 14 amino acids. CDR3: CASSPSRGAYEQYF. Here the CDR3 DNA reads TGTGCCAGCAGCCCTAGTCGGGGGGCCTACGAGCAGTACTTC. The whole variable domain, filled in from reference TRBV7-6 and TRBJ2-7, reads GAGVSQSPRYKVTKRGQDVALRCDPISGHVSLYWYRQALGQGPEFLTYFNYEAQQDKSGLPNDRFSAERPEGSISTLTIQRTEQRDSAMYRCASSPSRGAYEQYFGPGTRLTVT.

The V call is TRBV6-1, the J call TRBJ2-7; the D gene is possibly TRBD1 (5 bases). Germline V CDR1 and CDR2: MNHNS, SASEGT. Trimming stripped 1 base from V and 6 bases from J, with 13 bases between. There are 14 residues in the CDR3. CDR3 region: CASSEVQGFSEQYF. In DNA form, the CDR3 reads TGTGCCAGCAGTGAAGTCCAGGGCTTCTCCGAGCAGTACTTC.

This clone has only one observation. The genes are TRBV27 and TRBJ2-7; TRBD2 matches at 8 bases. Trimming took 10 bases from V and 3 from J; bases not matched to a gene: 8. CDR1 MNHEY and CDR2 SMNVEV come from the germline V gene (reference sequence). The CDR3 runs to 13 residues. This CDR3 reads CATQPGGVYEQYF. The CDR3 bases are TGTGCCACCCAGCCGGGAGGGGTCTACGAGCAGTACTTC.

V usage is TRBV4-2 and J usage is TRBJ1-2; D not certain. There are 15 residues in the CDR3. Trimming cost V 0 bases and J 4 bases, with 12 bases left between them. The germline V gene has CDR1 LGHNA and CDR2 YNFKEQ. Here the CDR3 reads CASSQDPGNSYGYTF. The CDR3 DNA sequence: TGTGCCAGCAGCCAAGATCCGGGAAACAGCTATGGCTACACCTTC.